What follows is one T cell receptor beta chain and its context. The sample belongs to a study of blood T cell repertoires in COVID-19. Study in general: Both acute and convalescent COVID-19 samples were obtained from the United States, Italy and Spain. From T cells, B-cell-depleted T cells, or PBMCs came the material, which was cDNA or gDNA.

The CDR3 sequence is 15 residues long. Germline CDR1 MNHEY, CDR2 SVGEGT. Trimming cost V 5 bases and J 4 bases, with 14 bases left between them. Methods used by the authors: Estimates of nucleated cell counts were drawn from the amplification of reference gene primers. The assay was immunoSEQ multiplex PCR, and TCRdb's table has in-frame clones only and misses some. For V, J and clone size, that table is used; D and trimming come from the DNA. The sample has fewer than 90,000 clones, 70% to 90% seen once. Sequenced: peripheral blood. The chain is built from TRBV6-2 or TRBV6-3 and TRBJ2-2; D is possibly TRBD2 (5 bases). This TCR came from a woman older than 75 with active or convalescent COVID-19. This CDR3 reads CASSRLSDSTGELFF. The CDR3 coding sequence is TGTGCCAGCAGTCGCCTTAGCGATTCCACCGGGGAGCTGTTTTTT.